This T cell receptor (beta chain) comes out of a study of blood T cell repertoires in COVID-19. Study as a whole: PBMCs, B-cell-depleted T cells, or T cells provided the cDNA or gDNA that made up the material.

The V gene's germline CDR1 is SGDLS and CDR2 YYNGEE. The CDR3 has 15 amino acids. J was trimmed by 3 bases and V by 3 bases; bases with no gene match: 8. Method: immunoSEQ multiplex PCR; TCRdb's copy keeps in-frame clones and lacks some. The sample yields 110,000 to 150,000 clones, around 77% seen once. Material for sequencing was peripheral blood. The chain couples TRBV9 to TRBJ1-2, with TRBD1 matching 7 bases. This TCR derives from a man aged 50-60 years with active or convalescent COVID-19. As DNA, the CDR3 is TGTGCCAGCAGCGCCTCCCGGGACAGACACTATGGCTACACCTTC. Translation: CASSASRDRHYGYTF.